This T cell receptor (beta chain) came from a study of cytomegalovirus exposure and HLA in healthy donors. Study-wide results and caveats: The study had only CMV serostatus as immune exposure information.

The V gene's germline CDR1 is MNHEY and CDR2 SVGAGI. This CDR3 region has 14 residues. The V end was cut by 11 bases, the J end by 3 bases, with 17 bases between. PCR employed 60 Vbeta and 13 Jbeta primers. This table comes from immunoSEQ multiplex PCR, and its TCRdb copy is limited to in-frame clones, with some not included. The sample carries fewer than 250,000 clones, almost 80% recorded once. To note about this clone: The antigen is unknown.

The V call is TRBV6-5, the J call TRBJ2-4; D is unclear. Sequencing was performed on PBMCs. This receptor was obtained from a male donor in good health and CMV-seronegative. CDR3 loop: CARVVGWVKNIQYF. The CDR3 nucleotides are TGTGCCCGCGTTGTGGGCTGGGTCAAAAACATTCAGTACTTC.